Following are 10 T cell receptor beta chains from one sample sequenced in a study of Tregs in tolerant kidney transplant recipients (dated by TCRdb to about 2019). The method was the immunoSEQ multiplex PCR assay. TCRdb mirrors the immuneACCESS table, restricted to in-frame sequences. Some clones are absent from its copies; in checked studies, under half trace to an unresolved V gene, and the reason for the others is unknown. The sample includes about 87,000 clones, with under 95% observed a single time. 0.46% of the sample belongs to the ten largest clones. The time point label for this specimen denotes: blood sample drawn before combined kidney and bone marrow transplant. The sample was CD4+ T cells from blood, taken before the transplant. The receptors shown here come from a human donor who received a combined kidney and bone marrow transplant.

The chain combines TRBV10-3 with TRBJ2-7, with TRBD2 identical over 9 bases. The germline gives CDR1 ENHRY, CDR2 SYGVKD. J gave up 3 bases and V 7 bases, and 7 bases lay outside the gene matches. This CDR3 region has 14 residues. DNA for the CDR3: TGTGCCATCAAGGCGGGAGGGGGTGGCTACGAGCAGTACTTC. Its translation: CAIKAGGGGYEQYF.

The rearrangement joins TRBV18 to TRBJ1-5; D perhaps matches TRBD1 (6 bases). The V end was cut by 5 bases, the J end by 4 bases, with 9 bases between. This CDR3 has 13 residues. The germline V gene has CDR1 KGHSH and CDR2 LQKENI. The CDR3 here is CASSGQPNQPQHF. The CDR3 nucleotides read TGTGCCAGCTCAGGACAGCCTAATCAGCCCCAGCATTTT.

Only one count was recorded for this clone. The V and J genes are TRBV7-2 and TRBJ2-7, with 7 positions matching TRBD2. CDR1 and CDR2 (germline): SGHTA, FQGNSA. The CDR3 runs to 17 residues. The junction had 15 bases not matched to a gene; V was cut back by 4 bases and J by 3 bases. In DNA form, the CDR3 reads TGTGCCAGCAGCTCCAACGCTGCGGGGGAAGCCGTCTACGAGCAGTACTTC. Residues: CASSSNAAGEAVYEQYF.

The table lists this clone with a count of one. For the CDR3, the DNA is TGTGCCAGCAGCTTAGTTTGCAGTAGCAATCAGCCCCAGCATTTT. It specifies CASSLVCSSNQPQHF. The rearrangement links TRBV11-3 to TRBJ1-5; D is undetermined. Germline CDR1 SGHNT, CDR2 YENEEA. Trimming removed 1 base from V and 0 bases from J, with 7 bases in between. The CDR3 has 15 amino acids.

The chain combines TRBV18 with TRBJ2-7; 8 bases line up with TRBD2. J gave up 2 bases and V 3 bases, and 3 bases lay outside the gene matches. The CDR3 is 14 amino acids. The germline V gene encodes CDR1 KGHSH and CDR2 LQKENI. CDR3 in amino acids: CASSPGGGTYEQYF. CDR3 nucleotide sequence: TGTGCCAGCTCACCTGGCGGGGGGACCTACGAGCAGTACTTC.

This clone showed up just once. This chain connects TRBV5-1 to TRBJ2-5; 8 nucleotides line up with TRBD1. The germline V gene encodes CDR1 SGHRS and CDR2 YFSETQ. V was clipped by 4 bases and J by 5 bases; unmatched bases: 4. The CDR3 is 13 residues long. The CDR3 DNA is TGCGCCAGCAGCGTGGACAGGGTGGAGACCCAGTACTTC. This translates into CASSVDRVETQYF.

J is TRBJ2-2 and V is TRBV7-9, with no clear D. The CDR3 contains 14 residues. The V gene lost 2 bases and the J gene lost 5 bases, with 9 bases spanning the gap. The germline V gene has CDR1 SEHNR and CDR2 FQNEAQ (reference sequence). CDR3 DNA: TGTGCCAGCAGCTTACCCCAGATAACCGGGGAGCTGTTTTTT. Translated, it gives CASSLPQITGELFF.

The chain couples TRBV6-5 to TRBJ1-4, with D possibly matching TRBD1 (6 bases). The V and J ends lost 5 bases and 4 bases respectively, with 14 bases between them. The CDR3 is 15 amino acids. Germline V CDR1 and CDR2: MNHEY, SVGAGI. CDR3 bases: TGTGCCAGCAGTCTCACGACAGGCCGTAATGAAAAACTGTTTTTT. Translation: CASSLTTGRNEKLFF.

This clone has a single count. The J gene is TRBJ2-5, the V gene TRBV7-2; D gene uncertain. V lost 5 bases, J lost 3 bases, and 7 bases lay in between. Germline V CDR1 and CDR2: SGHTA, FQGNSA. This CDR3 has 12 residues. The chain's CDR3 is CASSPNKETQYF. The CDR3 region has the DNA TGTGCCAGCAGCCCCAACAAAGAGACCCAGTACTTC.

This clone was detected a few times. CDR3 nucleotides: TGTGCCAGCAGCACCCAGGGGGCAGTGAATGAAAAACTGTTTTTT. Encoded protein: CASSTQGAVNEKLFF. This rearrangement joins TRBV7-2 to TRBJ1-4; TRBD1 aligns across 8 bases. The J segment lost 5 bases and the V segment lost 5 bases, leaving 7 bases of the junction unmatched. Germline V gene data show CDR1 as SGHTA and CDR2 as FQGNSA. The CDR3 has 15 amino acids.